Listed below are T cell receptor beta chains from one sample, sequenced in a study of Graves' ophthalmopathy and Graves' hyperthyroidism. TCRdb recomputed calls from the multiplex PCR reads with MiXCR, one row per CDR3 protein. The sample consists of roughly 410,000 distinct CDR3 sequences, 15% to 17% of them appearing once. The sequencing sample was made of peripheral blood. The receptors come from a woman aged 18-29 years with stable Graves' hyperthyroidism. Both conserved end residues are part of each CDR3. Fields, in order: J gene, clone size, V gene, D gene, CDR3 protein, CDR3 DNA. The D gene is left open where the match is weak. Size is omitted from some rows. Given values are once, few, many or a class for expanded clones.

TRBJ1-1 | many | TRBV7-2 | TRBD1 | CASSGGQGMNTEALF | TGTGCCAGCAGCGGGGGACAGGGGATGAACACTGAAGCTCTCTTT
TRBJ2-7 | many | TRBV11-2 | TRBD2 | CASSLGWRGAAYEQYF | TGTGCCAGCAGCTTAGGATGGCGGGGGGCGGCCTACGAGCAGTACTTC
TRBJ1-2 | many | TRBV2 | NA | CASSEKGYGYTF | TGTGCCAGCAGTGAGAAGGGGTATGGCTACACCTTC
TRBJ1-1 | few | TRBV19 | NA | CASSIPGLNTEAFF | TGTGCCAGTAGTATTCCGGGTTTGAACACTGAAGCTTTCTTT
TRBJ1-5 | many | TRBV6-5 | NA | CASSYPGAKNQPQHF | TGTGCCAGCAGTTACCCGGGGGCCAAGAATCAGCCCCAGCATTTT
TRBJ2-7 | NA | TRBV7-4 | NA | CASSLNREQYF | TGTGCCAGCAGCCTTAATCGGGAGCAGTACTTC
TRBJ2-2 | once | TRBV25-1 | NA | CASSGDLSGELFF | TGTGCCAGCAGTGGGGACTTGTCGGGGGAGCTGTTTTTT
TRBJ2-7 | NA | TRBV11-3 | NA | CASSLSGAGRNEQYF | TGTGCCAGCAGCTTAAGTGGCGCAGGGAGAAACGAGCAGTACTTC
TRBJ1-1 | many | TRBV11-2 | NA | CASSVARNTEAFF | TGTGCCAGTTCCGTCGCCAGGAACACTGAAGCTTTCTTT
TRBJ2-4 | few | TRBV2 | TRBD1 | CASTGGRGKNIQYF | TGTGCCAGCACAGGGGGCCGCGGCAAAAACATTCAGTACTTC
TRBJ1-1 | many | TRBV19 | NA | CASTPASYRAHEAFF | TGTGCCAGTACCCCCGCGAGTTACAGGGCCCACGAAGCTTTCTTT
TRBJ2-7 | many | TRBV10-3 | TRBD1 | CAISELTAYNRGGSYEQYF | TGTGCCATCAGTGAGCTTACTGCGTATAACAGGGGCGGTTCCTACGAGCAGTACTTC
TRBJ2-5 | many | TRBV19 | NA | CASQPSDGPETQYF | TGTGCCAGTCAGCCATCCGATGGGCCAGAGACCCAGTACTTC
TRBJ2-7 | NA | TRBV5-8 | NA | CASRPRGGYEQYF | TGTGCCAGCAGGCCCCGGGGCGGGTACGAGCAGTACTTC
TRBJ1-2 | NA | TRBV6-5 | TRBD1 | CASSYSLQGTYGYTF | TGTGCCAGCAGTTACTCGCTACAGGGGACCTATGGCTACACCTTC
TRBJ1-5 | many | TRBV7-2 | NA | CASSTGRGSNQPQHF | TGTGCCAGCAGCACCGGCCGTGGGAGCAATCAGCCCCAGCATTTT
TRBJ1-5 | many | TRBV11-2 | NA | CASSPDAPRGTNQPQHF | TGTGCCAGCAGTCCTGATGCCCCCCGGGGGACAAATCAGCCCCAGCATTTT
TRBJ1-1 | many | TRBV11-2 | TRBD1 | CASSPMTRGSTEAFF | TGTGCCAGCAGCCCCATGACCAGGGGGAGTACTGAAGCTTTCTTT
TRBJ1-1 | many | TRBV7-2 | NA | CASSLGMVSGAFF | TGTGCCAGCAGCTTAGGGATGGTTTCGGGTGCTTTCTTT
TRBJ2-5 | many | TRBV11-2 | TRBD1 | CASSFFGTGAGETQYF | TGTGCCAGCAGCTTTTTCGGGACAGGGGCTGGAGAGACCCAGTACTTC
TRBJ1-5 | many | TRBV15 | NA | CATSAMGSQPQHF | TGTGCCACCAGCGCCATGGGGAGTCAGCCCCAGCATTTT
TRBJ1-5 | few | TRBV2 | TRBD1 | CASSSTSQGAAQHF | TGTGCCAGCAGTTCAACCTCCCAGGGGGCAGCCCAGCATTTT
TRBJ1-1 | few | TRBV5-1 | NA | CASSLGVRGVTEAFF | TGCGCCAGCAGCTTGGGGGTCCGGGGGGTCACTGAAGCTTTCTTT
TRBJ2-7 | NA | TRBV11-2 | NA | CASSLGRGVYEQYF | TGTGCCAGCAGCTTGGGCAGGGGAGTCTACGAGCAGTACTTC
TRBJ1-1 | many | TRBV5-1 | NA | CASSWDQGNTEAFF | TGCGCCAGCAGCTGGGATCAGGGGAACACTGAAGCTTTCTTT
TRBJ1-2 | many | TRBV3-1 | NA | CASADLGGYTF | TGTGCCAGCGCGGATTTGGGGGGCTACACCTTC
TRBJ2-4 | many | TRBV6-5 | NA | CASSYYPFEGDPIVNIQYF | TGTGCCAGCAGTTACTACCCCTTCGAGGGAGACCCTATTGTGAACATTCAGTACTTC
TRBJ1-1 | many | TRBV6-1 | NA | CASSAPDRNTEAFF | TGTGCCAGCAGTGCCCCCGACAGAAACACTGAAGCTTTCTTT
TRBJ2-7 | NA | TRBV5-1 | NA | CASSLPALTGSSYEQYF | TGCGCCAGCAGCTTGCCCGCACTTACAGGGAGCTCCTACGAGCAGTACTTC
TRBJ2-5 | few | TRBV7-2 | NA | CASRTAYRVGETQYF | TGTGCCAGCAGAACAGCTTACAGGGTTGGTGAGACCCAGTACTTC
TRBJ2-2 | many | TRBV11-1 | TRBD1 | CASSPGTGITGELFF | TGTGCCAGCAGCCCCGGGACAGGAATCACCGGGGAGCTGTTTTTT
TRBJ2-7 | few | TRBV11-2 | NA | CASSPKAGQASYEQHF | TGTGCCAGCAGCCCGAAGGCGGGCCAGGCCTCCTACGAGCAGCACTTC
TRBJ2-6 | few | TRBV28 | NA | CASRTRRASGANVLTF | TGTGCCAGCAGGACCAGGAGAGCCTCTGGGGCCAACGTCCTGACTTTC
TRBJ1-1 | NA | TRBV6-1 | NA | CASSELSCISEAFF | TGTGCCAGCAGTGAACTGTCGTGCATCTCTGAAGCTTTCTTT
TRBJ1-6 | NA | TRBV12-3/TRBV12-4 | TRBD1 | CASSLDRGISSPLHF | TGTGCCAGCAGTTTGGACAGGGGCATATCCTCACCCCTCCACTTT
TRBJ2-7 | few | TRBV20-1 | TRBD2 | CSAPRAGGYEQYF | TGCAGTGCCCCTAGGGCGGGAGGCTACGAGCAGTACTTC
TRBJ1-2 | once | TRBV20-1 | NA | CSATTASANYGYTF | TGCAGTGCTACGACAGCTTCTGCGAACTATGGCTACACCTTC
TRBJ2-7 | many | TRBV12-3/TRBV12-4 | NA | CASTGTLDYEQYF | TGTGCCAGCACCGGGACATTGGACTACGAGCAGTACTTC
TRBJ1-3 | many | TRBV19 | NA | CASSTTHGATIYF | TGTGCCAGTAGTACCACGCACGGTGCCACCATATATTTT
TRBJ1-1 | many | TRBV12-3/TRBV12-4 | NA | CASSSSAEAFF | TGTGCCAGCTCCTCTAGCGCTGAAGCTTTCTTT
TRBJ1-1 | many | TRBV7-7 | NA | CASSRTLNTEAFF | TGTGCTAGCAGCCGGACACTTAACACTGAAGCTTTCTTT
TRBJ1-3 | many | TRBV12-3/TRBV12-4 | NA | CASRGQVRGTIYF | TGTGCCAGCAGGGGGCAGGTGAGGGGCACCATATATTTT
TRBJ1-1 | NA | TRBV20-1 | NA | CSARDKMRGRYYTSNTEAFF | TGCAGTGCTAGAGATAAGATGAGGGGACGTTACTACACCTCGAACACTGAAGCTTTCTTT
TRBJ1-2 | many | TRBV6-2/TRBV6-3 | NA | CASSPLITNYGYTF | TGTGCCAGCAGCCCACTGATTACCAACTATGGCTACACCTTC
TRBJ1-5 | NA | TRBV15 | NA | CATSRGAGPYSNQPQHF | TGTGCCACCAGCAGAGGAGCGGGCCCCTATAGCAATCAGCCCCAGCATTTT